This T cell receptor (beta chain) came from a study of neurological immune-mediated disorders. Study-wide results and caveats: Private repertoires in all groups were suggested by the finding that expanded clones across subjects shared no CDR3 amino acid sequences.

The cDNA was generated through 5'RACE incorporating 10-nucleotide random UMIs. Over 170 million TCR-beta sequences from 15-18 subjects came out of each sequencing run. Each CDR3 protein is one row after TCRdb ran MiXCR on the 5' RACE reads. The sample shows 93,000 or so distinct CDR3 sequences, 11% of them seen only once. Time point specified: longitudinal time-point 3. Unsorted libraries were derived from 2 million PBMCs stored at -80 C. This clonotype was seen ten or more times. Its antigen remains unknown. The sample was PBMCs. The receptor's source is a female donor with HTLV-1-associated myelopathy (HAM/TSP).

CDR3 in DNA: TGTGCCATCAGTCCCGGGACAACGAACACCGGGGAGCTGTTTTTT. Its translation is CAISPGTTNTGELFF. The chain employs TRBV10-3 and TRBJ2-2, with D perhaps matching TRBD1 (6 bases). CDR1 is ENHRY and CDR2 is SYGVKD in the germline V gene. Trimming cost V 5 bases and J 0 bases, with 10 bases left between them. The CDR3 loop spans 15 amino acids.